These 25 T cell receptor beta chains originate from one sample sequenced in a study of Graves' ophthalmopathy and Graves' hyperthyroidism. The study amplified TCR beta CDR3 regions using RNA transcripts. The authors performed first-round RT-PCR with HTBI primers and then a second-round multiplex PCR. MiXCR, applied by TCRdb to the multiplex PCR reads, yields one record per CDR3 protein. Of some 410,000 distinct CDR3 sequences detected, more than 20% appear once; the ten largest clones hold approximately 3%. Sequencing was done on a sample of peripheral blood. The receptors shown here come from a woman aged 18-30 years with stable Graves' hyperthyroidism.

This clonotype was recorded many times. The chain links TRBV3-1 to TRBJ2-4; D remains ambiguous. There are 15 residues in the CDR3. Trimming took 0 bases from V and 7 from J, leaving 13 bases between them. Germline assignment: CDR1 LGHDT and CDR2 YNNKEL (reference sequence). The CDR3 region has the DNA TGTGCCAGCAGCCAAGATTGGACGATTCGGAACATTCAGTACTTC. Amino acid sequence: CASSQDWTIRNIQYF.

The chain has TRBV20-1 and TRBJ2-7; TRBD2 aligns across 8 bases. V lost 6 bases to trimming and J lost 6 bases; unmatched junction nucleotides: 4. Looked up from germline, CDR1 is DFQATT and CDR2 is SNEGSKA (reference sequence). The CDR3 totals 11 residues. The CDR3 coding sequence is TGCAGTGCGAGTACTAGCGGCGAGCAGTACTTC. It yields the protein CSASTSGEQYF.

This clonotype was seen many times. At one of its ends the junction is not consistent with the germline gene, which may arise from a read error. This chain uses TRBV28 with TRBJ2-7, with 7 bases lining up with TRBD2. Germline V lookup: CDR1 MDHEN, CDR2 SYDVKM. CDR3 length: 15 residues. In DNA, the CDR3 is TGTGCCAGCAGTCCCTATGAGGGAGGGGCCTACGAGCGGTACTTC. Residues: CASSPYEGGAYERYF.

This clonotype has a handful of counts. For the CDR3, the DNA is TGCGCCAGCAGCCTCCGACAGGGCGATTCCTACGAGCAGTACTTC. Translated, it gives CASSLRQGDSYEQYF. The chain employs TRBV4-1 and TRBJ2-7; 7 nucleotides agree with TRBD1. This CDR3 has 15 amino acids. The trim removed 4 bases at V and 1 base at J, leaving 7 bases unmatched. The germline V gene encodes CDR1 MGHRA and CDR2 YSYEKL.

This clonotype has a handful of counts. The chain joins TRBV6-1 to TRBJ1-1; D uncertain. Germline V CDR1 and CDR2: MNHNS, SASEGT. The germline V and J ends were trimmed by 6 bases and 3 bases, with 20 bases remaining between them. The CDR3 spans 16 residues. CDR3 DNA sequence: TGTGCCAGCAGCTCAGACTTACCCTATCTTGACACTGAAGCTTTCTTT. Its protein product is CASSSDLPYLDTEAFF.

The CDR3 bases are TGTGCCAGCAGTTTCGGGGACAGACTCATTAACTACGAGCAGTACTTC. Amino acid sequence: CASSFGDRLINYEQYF. V usage is TRBV12-3 or TRBV12-4 and J usage is TRBJ2-7; 7 bases map to TRBD1. Trimming cost V 3 bases and J 3 bases; bases outside gene matches: 11. The CDR3 length is 16 residues.

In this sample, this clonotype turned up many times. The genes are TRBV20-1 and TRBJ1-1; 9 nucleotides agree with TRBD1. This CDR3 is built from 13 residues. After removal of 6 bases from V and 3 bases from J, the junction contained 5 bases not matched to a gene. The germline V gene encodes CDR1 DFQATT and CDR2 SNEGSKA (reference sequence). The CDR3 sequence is CSAKTGGYTEAFF. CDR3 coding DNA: TGCAGTGCGAAGACAGGGGGATACACTGAAGCTTTCTTT.

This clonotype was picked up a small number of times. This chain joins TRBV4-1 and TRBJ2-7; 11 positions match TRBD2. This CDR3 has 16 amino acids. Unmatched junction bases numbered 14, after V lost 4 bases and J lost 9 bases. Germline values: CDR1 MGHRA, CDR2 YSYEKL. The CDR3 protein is CASSPLGGLAGGRQYF. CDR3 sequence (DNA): TGCGCCAGCAGCCCCCTGGGGGGCCTAGCGGGAGGAAGGCAGTACTTC.

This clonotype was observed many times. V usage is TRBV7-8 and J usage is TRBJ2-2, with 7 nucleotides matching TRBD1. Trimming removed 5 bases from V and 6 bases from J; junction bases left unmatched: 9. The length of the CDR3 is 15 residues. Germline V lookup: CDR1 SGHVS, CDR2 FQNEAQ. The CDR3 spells CASSGSGTAAGELFF. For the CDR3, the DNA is TGTGCCAGCAGCGGTTCCGGGACAGCGGCCGGGGAGCTGTTTTTT.

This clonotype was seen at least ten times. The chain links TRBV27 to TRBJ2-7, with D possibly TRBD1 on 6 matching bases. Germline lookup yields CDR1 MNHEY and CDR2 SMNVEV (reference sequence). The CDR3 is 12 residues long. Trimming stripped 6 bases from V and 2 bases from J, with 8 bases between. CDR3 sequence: CASRKGAYEQYF. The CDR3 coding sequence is TGTGCCAGCAGGAAGGGGGCCTACGAGCAGTACTTC.

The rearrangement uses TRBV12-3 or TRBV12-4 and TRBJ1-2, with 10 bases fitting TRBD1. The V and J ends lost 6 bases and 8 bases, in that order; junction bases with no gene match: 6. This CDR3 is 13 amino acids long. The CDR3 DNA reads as TGTGCCAGCAGCACCGGGACAGGGGTCGGCTACACCTTC. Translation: CASSTGTGVGYTF.

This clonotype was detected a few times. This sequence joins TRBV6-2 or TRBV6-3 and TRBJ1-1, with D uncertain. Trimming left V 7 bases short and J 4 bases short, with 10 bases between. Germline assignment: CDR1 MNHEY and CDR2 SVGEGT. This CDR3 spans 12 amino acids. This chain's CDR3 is CASNRRATEAFF. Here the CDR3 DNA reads TGTGCCAGCAACCGTCGGGCCACTGAAGCTTTCTTT.

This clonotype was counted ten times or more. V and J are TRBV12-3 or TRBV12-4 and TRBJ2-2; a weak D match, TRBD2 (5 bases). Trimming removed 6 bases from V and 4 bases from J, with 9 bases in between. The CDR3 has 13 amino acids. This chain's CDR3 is CASSHGVTGELFF. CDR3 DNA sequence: TGTGCCAGCAGCCACGGGGTCACCGGGGAGCTGTTTTTT.

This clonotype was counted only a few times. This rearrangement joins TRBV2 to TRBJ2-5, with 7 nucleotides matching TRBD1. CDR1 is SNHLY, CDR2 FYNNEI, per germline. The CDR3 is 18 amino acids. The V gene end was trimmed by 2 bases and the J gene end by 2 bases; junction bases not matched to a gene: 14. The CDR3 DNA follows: TGTGCCAGCAGTGAAAGTCTTGGAAGGGGGCTACTACAAGAGACCCAGTACTTC. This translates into CASSESLGRGLLQETQYF.

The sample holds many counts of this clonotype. In DNA form, the CDR3 reads TGTGCCAGCAGTTTTAGGACTAGCCAAGAGACCCAGTACTTC. Its translation: CASSFRTSQETQYF. V usage is TRBV12-3 or TRBV12-4 and J usage is TRBJ2-5, with 7 bases aligning to TRBD2. This CDR3 is 14 amino acids long. J lost 1 base, V lost 3 bases, and 2 bases had no gene match.

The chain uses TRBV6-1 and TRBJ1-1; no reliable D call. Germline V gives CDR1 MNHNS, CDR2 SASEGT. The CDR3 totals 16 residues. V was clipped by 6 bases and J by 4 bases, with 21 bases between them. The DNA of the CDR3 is TGTGCCAGCAGCCAGGACGGACGCCTTGGTCCCACTGAAGCTTTCTTT. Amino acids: CASSQDGRLGPTEAFF.

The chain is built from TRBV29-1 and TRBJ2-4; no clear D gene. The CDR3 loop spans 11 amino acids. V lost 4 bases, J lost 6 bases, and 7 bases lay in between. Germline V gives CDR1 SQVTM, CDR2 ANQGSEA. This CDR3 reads CSVGVGNIQYF. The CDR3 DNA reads TGCAGCGTTGGGGTGGGAAACATTCAGTACTTC.

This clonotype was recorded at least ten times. The CDR3, as DNA: TGTGCCACATCCACCCGACAGAATCTGGTCTACGAGCAGTACTTC. It encodes CATSTRQNLVYEQYF. This chain joins TRBV6-2 or TRBV6-3 and TRBJ2-7; weak D call: TRBD1 (5 bases). Trimming took off 10 bases at V and 3 bases at J, with 22 bases between the two ends. CDR1 and CDR2 from the germline V gene are MNHEY and SVGEGT. CDR3 length equals 15 residues.

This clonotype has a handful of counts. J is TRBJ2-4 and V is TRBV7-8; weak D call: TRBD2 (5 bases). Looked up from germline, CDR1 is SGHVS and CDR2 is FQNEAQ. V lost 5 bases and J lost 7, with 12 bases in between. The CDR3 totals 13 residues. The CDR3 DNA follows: TGTGCCAGCAGCCTTTCTCGCGGGAACATTCAGTACTTC. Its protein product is CASSLSRGNIQYF. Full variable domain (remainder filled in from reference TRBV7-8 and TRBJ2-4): GAGVSQSPRYKVAKRGQDVALRCDPISGHVSLFWYQQALGQGPEFLTYFQNEAQLDKSGLPSDRFFAERPEGSVSTLKIQRTQQEDSAVYLCASSLSRGNIQYFGAGTRLSVL.

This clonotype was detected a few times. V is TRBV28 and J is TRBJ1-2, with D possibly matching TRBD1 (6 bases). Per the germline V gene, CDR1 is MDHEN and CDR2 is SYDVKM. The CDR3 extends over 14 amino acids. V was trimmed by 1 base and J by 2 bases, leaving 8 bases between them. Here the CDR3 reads CASSLYQGNYGYTF. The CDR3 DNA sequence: TGTGCCAGCAGTTTATATCAGGGGAACTATGGCTACACCTTC.

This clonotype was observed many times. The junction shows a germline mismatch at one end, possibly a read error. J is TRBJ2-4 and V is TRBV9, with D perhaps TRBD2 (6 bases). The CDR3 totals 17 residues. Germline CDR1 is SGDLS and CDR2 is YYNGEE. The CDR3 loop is CASSVGSGVASKNIQYF. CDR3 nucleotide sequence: TGTGCCAGCAGCGTAGGCTCGGGGGTGGCGTCCAAAAACATCCAGTACTTC.

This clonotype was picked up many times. The CDR3 loop is CASSSDRTYKNIQYF. The CDR3 DNA follows: TGTGCCAGCAGCTCCGACAGGACCTACAAAAACATTCAGTACTTC. The V call is TRBV7-9, the J call TRBJ2-4, with D possibly matching TRBD1 (6 bases). The CDR3 runs to 15 residues. Between the trimmed V and J ends, which lost 4 bases and 3 bases, there was a span of 13 bases. CDR1 SEHNR and CDR2 FQNEAQ come from the germline V gene (reference sequence). Using reference TRBV7-9 and TRBJ2-4 for the parts outside the CDR3, the full variable domain is DTGVSQNPRHKITKRGQNVTFRCDPISEHNRLYWYRQTLGQGPEFLTYFQNEAQLEKSRLLSDRFSAERPKGSFSTLEIQRTEQGDSAMYLCASSSDRTYKNIQYFGAGTRLSVL.

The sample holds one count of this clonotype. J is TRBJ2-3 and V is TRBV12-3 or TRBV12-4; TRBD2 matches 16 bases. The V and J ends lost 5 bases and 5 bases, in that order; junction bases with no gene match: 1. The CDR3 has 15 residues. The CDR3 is CASSGTSGRVDTQYF. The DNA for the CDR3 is TGTGCCAGCAGTGGGACTAGCGGGAGGGTAGATACGCAGTATTTT.

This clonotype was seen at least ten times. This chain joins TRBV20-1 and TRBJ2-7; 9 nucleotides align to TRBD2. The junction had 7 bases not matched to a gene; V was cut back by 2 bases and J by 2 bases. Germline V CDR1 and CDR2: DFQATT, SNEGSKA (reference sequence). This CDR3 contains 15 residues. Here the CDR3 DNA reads TGCAGTGCTAGACACGGGGTAGCGGGAGCCTACGAGCAGTACTTC. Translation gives CSARHGVAGAYEQYF.

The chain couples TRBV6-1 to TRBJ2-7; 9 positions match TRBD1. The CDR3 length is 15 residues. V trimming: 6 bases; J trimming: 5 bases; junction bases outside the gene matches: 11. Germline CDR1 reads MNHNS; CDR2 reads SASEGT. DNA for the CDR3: TGTGCCAGCAGACCCTCCGGGACAGGGCCGGACGAGCAGTACTTC. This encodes CASRPSGTGPDEQYF.